This is a list of T cell receptor beta chains from one sample in a study of CD8 T cells in Susac syndrome. MiXCR, applied by TCRdb to the immunoSEQ multiplex PCR reads, yields one record per CDR3 protein. The table shows about 120,000 distinct CDR3 sequences, with less than 95% occurring only once. The sequencing sample was made of CD4+ T cells from PBMCs. These receptors were taken from a human donor in good health. Both conserved end residues are part of each CDR3. The D gene is left open where the match is weak. The listing skips clone size in some rows; elsewhere it reads once, few, many or a size class.

CDR3 length	clone size	D gene	V gene	J gene	CDR3 DNA	CDR3 protein
17	.	TRBD1	TRBV12-3/TRBV12-4	TRBJ1-4	TGTGCCAGCAGTTTCCGTACGCCGGGACAGATTAATGAAAAACTGTTTTTT	CASSFRTPGQINEKLFF
12	.	.	TRBV3-1	TRBJ2-2	TGTGCCAGCAGCCACAGGGTCGTGGAGCTGTTTTTT	CASSHRVVELFF
14	few	TRBD1	TRBV29-1	TRBJ2-1	TGCAGCGTTCTACCGGGACAGGGGTCAAATGAGCAGTTCTTC	CSVLPGQGSNEQFF
14	.	TRBD1	TRBV18	TRBJ2-7	TGTGCCAGCTCACCACCATCACAGGGGATTCAGCAGTACTTC	CASSPPSQGIQQYF
14	once	TRBD1	TRBV30	TRBJ2-5	TGTGCCTGGAGTCCTCCCCAGGGGGTAGAGACCCAGTACTTC	CAWSPPQGVETQYF
14	.	.	TRBV12-3/TRBV12-4	TRBJ2-5	TGTGCCAGCAGTTTTCCCGGGACCCCAGAGACCCAGTACTTC	CASSFPGTPETQYF
10	.	.	TRBV21-1	TRBJ1-1	TGTGCCCCACAGAACACTGAAGCTTTCTTT	CAPQNTEAFF
12	.	TRBD1	TRBV7-9	TRBJ2-1	TGTGCCAGCAGCCCAGGGGGACAAGGGCAGTTCTTC	CASSPGGQGQFF
15	.	.	TRBV7-2	TRBJ2-2	TGTGCCAGCGCCACGACAGGAACGAACACCGGGGAGCTGTTTTTT	CASATTGTNTGELFF
12	.	.	TRBV28	TRBJ2-5	TGTGCCAGCAGGGCTAGCCTAGAGACCCAGTACTTC	CASRASLETQYF
11	.	.	TRBV29-1	TRBJ2-7	TGCAGCGTACAGGGCGGGAACGAGCAGTACTTC	CSVQGGNEQYF
13	.	.	TRBV29-1	TRBJ2-5	TGCAGCGTTGAATCGCCCGAGGGAGAGACCCAGTACTTC	CSVESPEGETQYF
15	once	TRBD1	TRBV12-3/TRBV12-4	TRBJ2-1	TGTGCCAGCAGTTTAGGAGGGGGCACCTACAATGAGCAGTTCTTC	CASSLGGGTYNEQFF
16	.	TRBD2	TRBV9	TRBJ2-2	TGTGCCAGCAGCGTAGAAAGCGGGAGAAGGACCGGGGAGCTGTTTTTT	CASSVESGRRTGELFF
14	.	.	TRBV5-6	TRBJ2-7	TGTGCCAGCAGCTTGGGGTCTCGGACTTACGAGCAGTACTTC	CASSLGSRTYEQYF
12	.	.	TRBV18	TRBJ2-7	TGTGCCAGCTCACCACCAGGGCGGGAGCAGTACTTC	CASSPPGREQYF
15	.	TRBD2	TRBV9	TRBJ2-7	TGTGCCAGCAGCCGAAGCGGGAGAGATCTCCACGAGCAGTACTTC	CASSRSGRDLHEQYF
14	.	TRBD2	TRBV24-1	TRBJ2-3	TGTGCCACAGAAGCGGGATTAGGGACAGATACGCAGTATTTT	CATEAGLGTDTQYF
9	.	.	TRBV6-2/TRBV6-3	TRBJ1-1	TGTGCCAGCAGTCGTGAAGCTTTCTTT	CASSREAFF
14	.	.	TRBV19	TRBJ2-2	TGTGCCAGTAGTATAAGAGGATACACCGGGGAGCTGTTTTTT	CASSIRGYTGELFF
15	once	TRBD1	TRBV5-1	TRBJ1-1	TGCGCCAGCAGCTTGGGGACAGGCGGGGGATCCGAAGCTTTCTTT	CASSLGTGGGSEAFF
15	.	.	TRBV19	TRBJ2-7	TGTGCCAGTAGTACCGAACAGAGTAGCTCCTACGAGCAGTACTTC	CASSTEQSSSYEQYF
15	once	.	TRBV27	TRBJ2-7	TGTGCCAGCAGTTTATATGTGGGAGACACCTACGAGCAGTACTTC	CASSLYVGDTYEQYF
13	once	.	TRBV29-1	TRBJ1-5	TGCAGCGTTGAAGGGCGGGGAAATCAGCCCCAGCATTTT	CSVEGRGNQPQHF
19	.	TRBD2	TRBV7-9	TRBJ2-1	TGTGCCAGCAGCCCTCCGACTAGCGGGAGGGCCATTCGGAGGAGTGAGCAGTTCTTC	CASSPPTSGRAIRRSEQFF
19	.	.	TRBV7-5	TRBJ1-1	.	CISVPEANQERGAVTEAFF
13	.	TRBD1	TRBV27	TRBJ2-1	TGTGCCAGCAGTTCCCGGGACAGGCCCGAGCAGTTCTTC	CASSSRDRPEQFF
17	.	TRBD2	TRBV5-6	TRBJ2-5	TGTGCCAGCAGCCCCGTCTGGGCTAGCGGGGACCAAGAGACCCAGTACTTC	CASSPVWASGDQETQYF
15	.	.	TRBV16	TRBJ2-3	TGTGCCAGCAGCCAATCCAGGGGAAGCACAGATACGCAGTATTTT	CASSQSRGSTDTQYF